Listed here is a single TCR beta chain. Its antigen is unidentified. The germline gene is not matched at one end of the junction; a read error may be the cause. The CDR3 runs 14 residues. Germline V lookup: CDR1 PRHDT, CDR2 FYEKMQ (reference sequence). The source of the sample is a study of T cells in Graves' hyperthyroidism and ophthalmopathy. Regarding the study as a whole: A median about 6.2 months before onset, the model predicted ophthalmopathy.

Lactation, pregnancy, other autoimmune disease or uncontrolled infection led to exclusion of patients. Amplification targeted TCR beta CDR3 regions from RNA transcripts. HTBI primers were employed in a first-round RT-PCR of the TCR CDR3. TCRdb redid the calling of the multiplex PCR reads with MiXCR, one entry per CDR3 protein. The sample includes about 560,000 distinct CDR3 sequences, 15% to 20% seen only once; the top ten take more than 15%. V gene TRBV13 combines with J gene TRBJ1-2, with 9 bases identical to TRBD1. The source of this sequence is a woman aged 18-29 years with Graves' hyperthyroidism. Specimen: blood. DNA of the CDR3: TGTGCCAGCGGCTTAGGACAGGGGCAAGATGGCTACACCTTC. This translates into CASGLGQGQDGYTF.